This entry is about one TCR beta chain. This CDR3 comprises 16 residues. Per the germline V gene, CDR1 is SGHRS and CDR2 is YFSETQ. V lost 4 bases and J lost 1, with 15 bases in between. The data belong to a study of blood T cell repertoires in COVID-19. Background on the study: PBMCs, B-cell-depleted T cells, or T cells provided the cDNA or gDNA that made up the material.

Repertoires were generated with immunoSEQ multiplex PCR, while TCRdb's copy carries only in-frame clones and drops some. This table holds hundreds of thousands of clones, about 86% found once. The participants were between roughly 18 and 100 years old and came from about two dozen US areas. The chain carries TRBV5-1 and TRBJ2-1; perhaps TRBD1 as D (6 bases). Sequenced input: PBMCs or T cells enriched from blood (not recorded which). The source of this sequence is a woman aged 50 to 60 who had recovered from COVID-19. The CDR3 is CASSLLERGSYNEQFF. CDR3 coding DNA: TGCGCCAGCAGCCTCTTGGAGAGGGGGTCCTACAATGAGCAGTTCTTC.